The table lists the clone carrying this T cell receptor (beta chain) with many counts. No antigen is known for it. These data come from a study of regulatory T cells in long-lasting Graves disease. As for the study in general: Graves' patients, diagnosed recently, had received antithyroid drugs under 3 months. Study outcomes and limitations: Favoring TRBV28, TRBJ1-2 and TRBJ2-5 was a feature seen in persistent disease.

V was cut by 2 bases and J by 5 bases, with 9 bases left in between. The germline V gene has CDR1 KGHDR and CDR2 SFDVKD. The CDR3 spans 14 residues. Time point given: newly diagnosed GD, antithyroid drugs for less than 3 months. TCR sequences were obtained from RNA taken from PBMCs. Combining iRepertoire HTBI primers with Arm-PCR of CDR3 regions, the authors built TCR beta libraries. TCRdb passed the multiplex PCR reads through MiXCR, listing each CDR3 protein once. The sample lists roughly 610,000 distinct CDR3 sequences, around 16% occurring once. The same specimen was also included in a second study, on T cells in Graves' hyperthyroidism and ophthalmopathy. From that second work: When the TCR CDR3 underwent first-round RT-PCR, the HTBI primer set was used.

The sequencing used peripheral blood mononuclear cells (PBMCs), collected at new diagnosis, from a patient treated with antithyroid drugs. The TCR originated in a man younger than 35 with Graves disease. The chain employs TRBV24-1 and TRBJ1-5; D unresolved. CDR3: CATSDWPPDQPQHF. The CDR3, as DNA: TGTGCCACCAGTGATTGGCCGCCGGATCAGCCCCAGCATTTT.